The 20 T cell receptor beta chains presented below share a single source sample, sequenced in a study of blood T cell repertoires in COVID-19. The protocol was immunoSEQ multiplex PCR, while the TCRdb copy is restricted to in-frame clones and leaves out a portion. The sample holds tens of thousands of clones; approximately 80% are singletons and the top ten take under 5.5%. The source material was peripheral blood. The receptors shown here come from a woman aged 70-85 years with acute or convalescent COVID-19.

The gene calls are TRBV18 and TRBJ1-4; TRBD1 aligns across 9 bases. From germline, CDR1 is KGHSH and CDR2 LQKENI. CDR3 length: 14 amino acids. Losses at the gene ends were 1 base for V and 7 bases for J; bases not matched to a gene: 1. The CDR3 spells CASSPQGQGEKLFF. The CDR3 DNA follows: TGTGCCAGCTCACCACAGGGACAGGGTGAAAAACTGTTTTTT. Full variable domain (missing parts from reference TRBV18 and TRBJ1-4): NAGVMQNPRHLVRRRGQEARLRCSPMKGHSHVYWYRQLPEEGLKFMVYLQKENIIDESGMPKERFSAEFPKEGPSILRIQQVVRGDSAAYFCASSPQGQGEKLFFGSGTQLSVL.

The J gene is TRBJ1-2, the V gene TRBV6-2 or TRBV6-3, with D maybe TRBD1 (6 bases). The CDR3 sequence is 12 residues long. From germline, CDR1 is MNHEY and CDR2 SVGEGT. Trimming took 2 bases from V and 10 from J, leaving 11 bases between them. Here the CDR3 reads CASSYLWTAYTF. The CDR3 DNA follows: TGTGCCAGCAGTTACCTTTGGACAGCCTACACCTTC.

The chain employs TRBV5-1 and TRBJ1-4; a possible D gene is TRBD1 (6 bases). Germline CDR1 reads SGHRS; CDR2 reads YFSETQ. With 6 bases removed from V and 3 bases from J, the gap between germline ends came to 24 bases. CDR3 size: 18 residues. CDR3: CASTLFGGQTLANEKLFF. CDR3 in DNA: TGCGCCAGCACCCTTTTTGGGGGCCAAACATTGGCTAATGAAAAACTGTTTTTT.

The chain carries TRBV18 and TRBJ1-4; perhaps TRBD1 as D (5 bases). Trimming took off 3 bases at V and 5 bases at J, with 7 bases between the two ends. The CDR3 contains 13 residues. Germline V gene sequence: CDR1 KGHSH, CDR2 LQKENI. This CDR3 is CASSPGRNEKLFF. The CDR3 nucleotides read TGTGCCAGCTCACCGGGGCGAAATGAAAAACTGTTTTTT. Combining the CDR3 with reference TRBV18 and TRBJ1-4 gives the whole variable domain NAGVMQNPRHLVRRRGQEARLRCSPMKGHSHVYWYRQLPEEGLKFMVYLQKENIIDESGMPKERFSAEFPKEGPSILRIQQVVRGDSAAYFCASSPGRNEKLFFGSGTQLSVL.

This clone appeared a few times. The V call is TRBV4-3, the J call TRBJ2-2, with 14 nucleotides matching TRBD2. The length of the CDR3 is 19 residues. CDR1 and CDR2 from the germline V gene are LGHNA and YSLEER. The ends lost 2 bases at V and 1 base at J; junction bases unmatched: 6. The DNA for the CDR3 is TGCGCCAGCAGCCAACACGGACTAGCGGGGGGAGGGAACACCGGGGAGCTGTTTTTT. Translating gives CASSQHGLAGGGNTGELFF.

The rearrangement uses TRBV5-1 and TRBJ2-3; D is unclear. V was trimmed by 5 bases and J by 3 bases, leaving 13 bases between them. The CDR3 is made up of 14 amino acids. Germline CDR1 is SGHRS and CDR2 is YFSETQ. This CDR3 is CASRSEGGTDTQYF. The CDR3 DNA follows: TGCGCCAGCAGAAGCGAAGGCGGAACAGATACGCAGTATTTT.

The chain is built from TRBV19 and TRBJ1-3; unclear D gene. Per the germline V gene, CDR1 is LNHDA and CDR2 is SQIVND (reference sequence). V lost 5 bases, J lost 0 bases, and 14 bases lay in between. The CDR3 runs to 16 residues. The CDR3 DNA sequence: TGTGCCAGTAGTCCCGGAGAGGGTTCCTCTGGAAACACCATATATTTT. Encoded protein: CASSPGEGSSGNTIYF.

The chain has TRBV10-2 and TRBJ1-1; D remains unclear. CDR1 and CDR2 from the germline V gene are WSHSY and SAAADI. The CDR3 is 15 amino acids. Trimming stripped 5 bases from V and 5 bases from J, with 18 bases between. DNA of the CDR3: TGCGCCAGCAGTATCCGAGAACCCGAATATACTGAAGCTTTCTTT. It is translated as CASSIREPEYTEAFF.

The rearrangement links TRBV27 to TRBJ2-6, with a tentative D call TRBD1 (6 bases). The CDR3 spans 15 residues. The V and J ends lost 5 bases and 11 bases respectively, with 19 bases between them. The germline V gene has CDR1 MNHEY and CDR2 SMNVEV (reference sequence). The CDR3 bases are TGTGCCAGCAGTCCCGCCCCAGGGGTCATCGACGTCCTGACTTTC. Protein product: CASSPAPGVIDVLTF.

V usage is TRBV11-2 and J usage is TRBJ1-2; 7 bases are a match to TRBD1. After removal of 5 bases from V and 4 bases from J, the junction contained 4 bases not matched to a gene. Per germline, CDR1 SGHAT and CDR2 FQNNGV. The CDR3 has 13 residues. The CDR3 reads CASSPGQSYGYTF. The CDR3 DNA reads as TGTGCCAGCAGCCCGGGACAGAGCTATGGCTACACCTTC.

The V and J genes are TRBV18 and TRBJ1-2; D is undetermined. Germline assignment: CDR1 KGHSH and CDR2 LQKENI. CDR3 length equals 12 residues. The ends were cut back, 3 bases at V and 8 bases at J, with 10 bases in the middle. CDR3 residues: CASSPGVWGYTF. In DNA, the CDR3 is TGTGCCAGCTCACCCGGGGTATGGGGCTACACCTTC.

The rearrangement links TRBV7-3 to TRBJ1-1, with TRBD1 matching 8 bases. The germline gives CDR1 SGHTA, CDR2 FQGTGA. The V and J ends lost 5 bases and 5 bases, in that order; junction bases with no gene match: 7. The CDR3 runs 14 residues. The CDR3 nucleotides are TGTGCCAGCAGCCGGCACAGGGGGTCTACTGAAGCTTTCTTT. Its protein product is CASSRHRGSTEAFF.

Comments on this clone: This CDR3 is also generated by other DNA sequences in the sample. The chain carries TRBV5-5 and TRBJ1-2; D uncertain. The CDR3 extends over 13 amino acids. The V gene lost 0 bases and the J gene lost 3 bases, with 6 bases spanning the gap. Germline CDR1 is SGHKS and CDR2 is YYEKEE (reference sequence). DNA of the CDR3: TGTGCCAGCAGCTTGGGCGCGGACTATGGCTACACCTTC. Translated: CASSLGADYGYTF.

V and J are TRBV29-1 and TRBJ2-1; D unresolved. V lost 6 bases and J lost 4, with 4 bases in between. Germline CDR1 reads SQVTM; CDR2 reads ANQGSEA. This CDR3 has 10 residues. CDR3 residues: CSVRYNEQFF. The CDR3 nucleotides read TGCAGCGTCCGGTACAATGAGCAGTTCTTC.

The V gene is TRBV6-6, the J gene TRBJ2-6; a weak D match, TRBD2 (6 bases). The CDR3 is 16 residues long. Looked up from germline, CDR1 is MNHNY and CDR2 is SVGAGI (reference sequence). Trimming shortened V by 7 bases and J by 0 bases, and 13 bases separated the two germline ends. The CDR3 nucleotides are TGTGCCAGCAAAAGACTAGTGGACTCTGGGGCCAACGTCCTGACTTTC. Amino acid sequence: CASKRLVDSGANVLTF.

This clone occurred a few times. The chain joins TRBV10-3 to TRBJ2-3; TRBD2 might be the D (5 bases). This CDR3 spans 14 amino acids. Trimming stripped 4 bases from V and 0 bases from J, with 8 bases between. Germline V gene data show CDR1 as ENHRY and CDR2 as SYGVKD. The CDR3 sequence is CAISGAVSTDTQYF. In DNA form, the CDR3 reads TGTGCCATCAGTGGAGCGGTTAGCACAGATACGCAGTATTTT.

This clone occurred a few times. The chain recombines TRBV5-1 with TRBJ2-5, with 8 bases lining up with TRBD1. Germline CDR1 SGHRS, CDR2 YFSETQ. V shed 4 bases and J 3 bases; nucleotides not matched to a gene: 5. This CDR3 has 14 amino acids. CDR3 amino acids: CASSRQGKEETQYF. CDR3 nucleotides: TGCGCCAGCAGCAGACAGGGGAAAGAAGAGACCCAGTACTTC. The whole variable domain, remainder taken from reference TRBV5-1 and TRBJ2-5, is KAGVTQTPRYLIKTRGQQVTLSCSPISGHRSVSWYQQTPGQGLQFLFEYFSETQRNKGNFPGRFSGRQFSNSRSEMNVSTLELGDSALYLCASSRQGKEETQYFGPGTRLLVL.

This CDR3 reads CASSREGRAGAVGGELFF. CDR3 in DNA: TGCGCCAGCAGCCGTGAAGGGCGAGCGGGGGCCGTGGGCGGGGAGCTGTTTTTT. The chain links TRBV4-3 to TRBJ2-2; 8 bases are shared with TRBD2. The CDR3 sequence is 18 residues long. V was pared by 4 bases and J by 7 bases, with 17 bases of the junction left unmatched. CDR1 is LGHNA, CDR2 YSLEER, per germline.

This chain connects TRBV4-1 to TRBJ1-2; 9 nucleotides agree with TRBD1. Germline V gene data show CDR1 as MGHRA and CDR2 as YSYEKL. The V and J ends lost 1 base and 0 bases, in that order; junction bases with no gene match: 0. The CDR3 consists of 15 residues. The CDR3 sequence is CASSQGTGANYGYTF. CDR3 DNA sequence: TGCGCCAGCAGCCAAGGGACAGGGGCTAACTATGGCTACACCTTC.

The V call is TRBV27, the J call TRBJ1-5; possibly TRBD1 for D (5 bases). This CDR3 has 14 residues. With 6 bases removed from V and 5 bases from J, the gap between germline ends came to 14 bases. The germline CDR1 and CDR2 sequences are MNHEY and SMNVEV (reference sequence). The CDR3 protein is CASSLGTPDQPQHF. The CDR3 region has the DNA TGTGCCAGCAGCCTCGGGACTCCTGATCAGCCCCAGCATTTT.